The sequence of this T cell receptor (beta chain) was determined in a study of HIV-infected patients and healthy controls (dated by TCRdb to the mid-2010s). About the investigation overall: CD4 counts were modestly but significantly increased in about 85% of the 16 patients after three months of therapy, but they remained below normal ranges. No consistent shift in CD8 counts was seen during early therapy, whereas a slight rise was seen in the CD4:CD8 ratio. Viral load became undetectable in 11 of 16 patients by the second bleed and in all patients after a further year of therapy. Patients lacked overall T-cell lymphocytopenia, and total CDR3 counts per chain did not differ significantly from controls. Whether deep TCR repertoire sequencing of small blood samples from HIV patients could capture immune perturbation and reconstitution was tested in the study. The paper's findings and limits, for the study overall: Donor HLA types were not determined in the study. HIV-infected repertoires had significantly higher mean Gini indices than controls, possibly reflecting oligoclonality. Size-matched repertoire data did not replicate the apparent post-therapy recovery of the Gini index in HIV-infected patients. Both the Jaccard index and the count of highly shared sequences showed that healthy controls shared more CDR3s between individuals than HIV+ patients did. During therapy, HIV-associated CDR3s significantly decreased in frequency, while CMV-associated CDR3s did not change significantly, though most became more frequent. Sequencing depth was restricted by the use of whole blood, which also prevented the dynamics of distinct T-cell subpopulations from being separated. A major limit on how widely the findings apply, in the view of the authors, was that only sixteen HIV-infected individuals were processed. Eight alpha and eight beta V genes showed significantly different mean usage between HIV-infected patients and controls. The observed differences in diversity could not be explained by the slight differences in age and sex profiles between the study cohorts. Unequal numbers of distinct sequences between patients and controls complicated comparisons, and size-matching overweighted rare events from HIV-infected data. Alpha-chain CDR3s from MAIT cells occurred at high frequency in healthy controls but were severely depleted in HIV+ repertoires. The pairing of alpha and beta chains was not determined in the samples. Compared with untreated HIV+ repertoires, healthy control repertoires had roughly threefold more distinct CDR3s and a higher Shannon diversity.

Whole blood was used without fractionating the cells, so the repertoire represented all peripheral T cells without sorting. For RNA extraction, a 2.5 ml sample of peripheral blood was drawn into Tempus tubes. The first sixteen eligible patients were processed from the enrolled HIV-infected adults, who had not yet received antiretroviral therapy and were about to begin treatment. Enrollment excluded patients who had febrile or AIDS-related illness, tumors, hepatitis B or C coinfection, immunomodulatory therapy, recent vaccination or treatment interruptions. Residual genomic DNA was removed with the TURBO-DNase kit and globin mRNA was depleted with GLOBINclear. Just before antiretroviral therapy was started, pretreatment blood was collected from HIV-infected patients. For this clonotype: There is no known antigen for this receptor. As the CDR3 is not closed by the conserved phenylalanine or tryptophan, this likely results from a read error.

Cut back by 1 base and 5 bases, the V and J ends lie 14 bases apart. Sequences SQVTM (CDR1) and ANQGSEA (CDR2) are obtained from the germline V gene. The CDR3 numbers 14 amino acids, ends counted. The read is trimmed to its CDR3 DNA, 42 bases read in frame from base 1. Using SuperScript III with primers targeting the alpha and beta constant regions, 400 to 550 ng of RNA was reverse transcribed. Separate alpha and beta chain libraries were made by chain-specific third strand synthesis with multiplexing indices. In the protocol, all rearrangements within a chain were amplified with a single primer pair so that primer bias was avoided, and molecular barcodes were added to each cDNA molecule. Purified cDNA was ligated with T4 RNA Ligase 1 onto a 5' RACE adapter bearing a random hexamer and the SP2 sequencing primer site. Second strand synthesis was performed with Phusion polymerase and primed from the SP2 site, and slow temperature ramps were applied to favor optimal annealing. Each molecule's 12-nucleotide barcode consisted of two random hexamer sequences, both added before amplification and joined together. P5 and P7 adapter elements plus a second index were added in a short first PCR, which was followed by a 23-cycle amplification PCR with P5s and P7 primers. The libraries went through 25 to 35 PCR cycles in total, were quantified on a Qubit, were sized on a Bioanalyzer, and were diluted to around 4.1 nM. Sequencing of the normalized libraries was performed on an Illumina MiSeq with 2 x 250 paired-end kits. Into about 10 ul Tris-Cl, the reverse transcription reactions were eluted following cleanup on MinElute columns. Adapter ligations were incubated for around 22 hours at 16 degrees C and subsequently purified with AMPure XP beads at a 1:1 ratio. The source study handled its data this way. A modified Decombinator processed the demultiplexed FASTQ files and output V, J, insert and barcode information. Sequences that shared a barcode but differed from the dominant sequence were treated as errors and discarded, and barcodes were clustered at Levenshtein distance 3 and counted to estimate the original cDNA molecules. The R packages ineq, vegan, igraph and RCytoscape were used for downstream analyses, together with IMGT nomenclature and CDR3 definitions. V gene usage was computed over distinct sequences, each TCR counted once to avoid skew from clonal expansion. Similarity networks connected unique CDR3 amino acid sequences within a donor whenever two sequences differed by a single Levenshtein edit. The authors compiled published HIV-specific CDR3s (roughly 100 alpha, 650 to 800 beta) and CMV-specific CDR3s (approximately 13 alpha, roughly 250 beta) and searched for them in the repertoires. Random subsampling to size-matched repertoires showed patients' decreased diversity was not caused by their lower sequence numbers. Using fastp trimming at Q25 and MiXCR clonotype assembly, TCRdb reanalyzed the public sequencing data and kept in-frame beta chains. Each CDR3 protein gets just one entry, which takes the most common genes and DNA from the rows behind it. The V and J calls shown here were made by TCRdb, not taken from the authors' results. A total of around 7,400 distinct CDR3 sequences appear in this sample, about 10% of them only once. Of the sample, approximately 15% falls within the top ten clones.

The TCR was taken from an adult with HIV infection. The source was blood, collected before antiretroviral therapy. This chain is built from TRBV29-1 and TRBJ2-5; TRBD2 could be the D gene, as 7 bases match. In nucleotide form, the sequence is TGCAGCGTTGAAGGTTTGGGGGGGCGTGAGACCCAGTACCTC. This gives the protein CSVEGLGGRETQYL.